This T cell receptor beta chain was recovered during a study of PD-L1 blockade in urothelial cancer. On the study more broadly: About 85% of the 29 patients were males with bladder-origin urothelial cancer. Between 0 and 3 prior chemotherapy regimens had been given to patients.

Time point in this sample: pretreatment peripheral blood. Produced via immunoSEQ multiplex PCR; TCRdb's table is partial and in-frame only. In the table there are tens of thousands of clones, 60% to 85% of which are singletons. The source is a man aged 65 to 85 with urothelial cancer. Sample: PBMCs, taken around atezolizumab (anti-PD-L1) treatment.

CDR3 region: CASSRGQGPLGEQYF. The CDR3 coding sequence is TGCGCCAGCTCGAGGGGGCAGGGACCCCTTGGGGAGCAGTACTTC. The V call is TRBV4-1, the J call TRBJ2-7; 7 nucleotides line up with TRBD1. This CDR3 has 15 residues. Germline CDR1 is MGHRA and CDR2 is YSYEKL. After removal of 8 bases from V and 7 bases from J, the junction contained 17 bases not matched to a gene.